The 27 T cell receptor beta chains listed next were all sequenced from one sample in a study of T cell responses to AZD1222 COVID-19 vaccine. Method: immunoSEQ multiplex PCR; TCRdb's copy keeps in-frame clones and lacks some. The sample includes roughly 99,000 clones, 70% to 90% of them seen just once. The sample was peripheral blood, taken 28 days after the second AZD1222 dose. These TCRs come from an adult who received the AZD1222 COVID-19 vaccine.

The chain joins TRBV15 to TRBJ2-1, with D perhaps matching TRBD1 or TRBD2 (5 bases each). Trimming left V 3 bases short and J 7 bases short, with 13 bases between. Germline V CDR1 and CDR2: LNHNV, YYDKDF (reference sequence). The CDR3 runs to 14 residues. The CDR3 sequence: CATSSRGVRNEQFF. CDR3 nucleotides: TGTGCCACCAGCAGCCGAGGGGTGCGGAATGAGCAGTTCTTC.

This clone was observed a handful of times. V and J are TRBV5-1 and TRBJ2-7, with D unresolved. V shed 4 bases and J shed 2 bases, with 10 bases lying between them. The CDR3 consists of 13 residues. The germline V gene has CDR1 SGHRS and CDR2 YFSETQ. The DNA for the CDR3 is TGCGCCAGCAGCGTTCCCGGTGCCTACGAGCAGTACTTC. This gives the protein CASSVPGAYEQYF. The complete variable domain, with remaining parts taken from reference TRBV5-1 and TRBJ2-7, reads KAGVTQTPRYLIKTRGQQVTLSCSPISGHRSVSWYQQTPGQGLQFLFEYFSETQRNKGNFPGRFSGRQFSNSRSEMNVSTLELGDSALYLCASSVPGAYEQYFGPGTRLTVT.

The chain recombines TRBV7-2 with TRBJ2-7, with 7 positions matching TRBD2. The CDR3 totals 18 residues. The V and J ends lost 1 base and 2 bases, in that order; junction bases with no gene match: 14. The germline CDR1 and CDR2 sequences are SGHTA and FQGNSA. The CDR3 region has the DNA TGTGCCAGCAGCTTAGGGGAGGGGTCGGGAGAGTTCACCTACGAGCAGTACTTC. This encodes CASSLGEGSGEFTYEQYF.

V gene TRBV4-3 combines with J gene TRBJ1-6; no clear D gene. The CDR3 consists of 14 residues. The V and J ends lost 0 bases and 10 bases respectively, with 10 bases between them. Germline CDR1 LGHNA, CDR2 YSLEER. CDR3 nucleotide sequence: TGCGCCAGCAGCCAAGAGGAGGTAGGGTCACCCCTCCACTTT. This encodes CASSQEEVGSPLHF.

CDR3 nucleotide sequence: TGTGCCAGCAGCTCCGGAGTGTTCACAGATACGCAGTATTTT. Its translation: CASSSGVFTDTQYF. This chain links TRBV5-4 with TRBJ2-3; no clear D. Germline CDR1 is SGHNT and CDR2 is YYREEE (reference sequence). The germline V and J ends were trimmed by 3 bases and 2 bases, with 10 bases remaining between them. This CDR3 spans 14 amino acids.

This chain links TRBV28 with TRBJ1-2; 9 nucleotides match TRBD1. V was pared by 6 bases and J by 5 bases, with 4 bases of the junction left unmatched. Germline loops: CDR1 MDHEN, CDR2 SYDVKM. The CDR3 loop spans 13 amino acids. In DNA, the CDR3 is TGTGCCAGCAGCGGACAGGGGAGGTATGGCTACACCTTC. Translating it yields CASSGQGRYGYTF.

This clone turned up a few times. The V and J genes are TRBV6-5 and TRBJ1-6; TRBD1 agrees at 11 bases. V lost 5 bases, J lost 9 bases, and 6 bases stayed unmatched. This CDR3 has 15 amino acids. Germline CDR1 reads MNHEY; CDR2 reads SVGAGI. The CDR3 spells CASSSGTGGSSPLHF. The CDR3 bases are TGTGCCAGCAGTAGTGGGACAGGGGGAAGTTCACCCCTCCACTTT.

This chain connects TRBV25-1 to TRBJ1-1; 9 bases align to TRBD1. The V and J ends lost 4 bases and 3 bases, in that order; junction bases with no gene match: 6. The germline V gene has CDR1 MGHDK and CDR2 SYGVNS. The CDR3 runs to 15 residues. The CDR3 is CASSGWDRADTEAFF. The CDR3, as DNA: TGTGCCAGCAGTGGGTGGGACAGGGCGGACACTGAAGCTTTCTTT.

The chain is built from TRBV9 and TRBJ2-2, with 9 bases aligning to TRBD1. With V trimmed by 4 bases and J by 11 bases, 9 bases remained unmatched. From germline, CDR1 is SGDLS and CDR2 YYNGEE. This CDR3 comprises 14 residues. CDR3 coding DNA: TGTGCCAGCAGCAGGACAGGGGAAGGGCAAGAGCTGTTTTTT. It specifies CASSRTGEGQELFF. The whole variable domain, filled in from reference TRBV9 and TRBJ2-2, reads DSGVTQTPKHLITATGQRVTLRCSPRSGDLSVYWYQQSLDQGLQFLIQYYNGEERAKGNILERFSAQQFPDLHSELNLSSLELGDSALYFCASSRTGEGQELFFGEGSRLTVL.

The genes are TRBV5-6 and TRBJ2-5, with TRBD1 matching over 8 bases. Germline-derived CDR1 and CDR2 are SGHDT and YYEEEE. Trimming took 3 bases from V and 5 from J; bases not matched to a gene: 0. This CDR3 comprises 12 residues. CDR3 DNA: TGTGCCAGCAGCTGGACAGGGGAGACCCAGTACTTC. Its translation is CASSWTGETQYF.

The CDR3 sequence is CASSEVGGLGEQYF. The CDR3 nucleotides are TGTGCCAGCAGTGAGGTGGGGGGCCTAGGCGAGCAGTACTTC. The chain joins TRBV2 to TRBJ2-7; D possibly uses TRBD1 or TRBD2 (6 bases each). This CDR3 has 14 amino acids. From germline, CDR1 is SNHLY and CDR2 FYNNEI. Deletions cut 3 bases from V and 6 bases from J, with 15 bases between.

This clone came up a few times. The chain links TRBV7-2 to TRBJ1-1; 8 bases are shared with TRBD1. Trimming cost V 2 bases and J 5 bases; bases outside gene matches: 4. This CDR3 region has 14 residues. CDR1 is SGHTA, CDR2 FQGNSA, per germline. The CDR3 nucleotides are TGTGCCAGCAGCTTACAGGGGGCGATGACTGAAGCTTTCTTT. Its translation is CASSLQGAMTEAFF.

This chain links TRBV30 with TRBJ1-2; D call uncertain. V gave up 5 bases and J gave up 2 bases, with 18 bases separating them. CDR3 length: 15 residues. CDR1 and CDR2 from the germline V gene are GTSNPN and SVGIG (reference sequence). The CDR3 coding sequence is TGTGCCTGGGTCCCCGGGGAGGGATGGAACTATGGCTACACCTTC. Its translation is CAWVPGEGWNYGYTF. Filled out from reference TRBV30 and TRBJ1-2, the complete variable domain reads SQTIHQWPATLVQPVGSPLSLECTVEGTSNPNLYWYRQAAGRGLQLLFYSVGIGQISSEVPQNLSASRPQDRQFILSSKKLLLSDSGFYLCAWVPGEGWNYGYTFGSGTRLTVV.

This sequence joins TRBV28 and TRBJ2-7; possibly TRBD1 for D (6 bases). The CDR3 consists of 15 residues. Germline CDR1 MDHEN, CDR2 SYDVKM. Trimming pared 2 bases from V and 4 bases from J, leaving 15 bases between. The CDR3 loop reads CASSLGGLPLYEQYF. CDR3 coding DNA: TGTGCCAGCAGTTTAGGGGGCCTCCCCTTATACGAGCAGTACTTC.

CDR3 in DNA: TGTGCCAGCAGTTTAAACAGGCAAGAGACCCAGTACTTC. This gives the protein CASSLNRQETQYF. The V and J genes are TRBV12-3 or TRBV12-4 and TRBJ2-5; tentatively, D is TRBD1 (5 bases). V lost 2 bases, J lost 2 bases, and 6 bases lay in between. This CDR3 contains 13 residues.

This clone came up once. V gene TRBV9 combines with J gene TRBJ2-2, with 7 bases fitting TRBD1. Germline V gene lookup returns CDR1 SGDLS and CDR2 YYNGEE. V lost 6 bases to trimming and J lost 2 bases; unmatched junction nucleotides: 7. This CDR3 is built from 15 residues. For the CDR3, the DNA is TGTGCCAGCACCACGGGGACAGAAAACACCGGGGAGCTGTTTTTT. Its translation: CASTTGTENTGELFF.

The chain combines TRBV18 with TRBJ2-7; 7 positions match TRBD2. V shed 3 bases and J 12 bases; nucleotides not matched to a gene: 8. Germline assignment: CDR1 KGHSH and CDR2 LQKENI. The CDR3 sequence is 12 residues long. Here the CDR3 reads CASSPETSFLYF. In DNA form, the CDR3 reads TGTGCCAGCTCACCCGAGACTAGCTTTCTGTACTTC.

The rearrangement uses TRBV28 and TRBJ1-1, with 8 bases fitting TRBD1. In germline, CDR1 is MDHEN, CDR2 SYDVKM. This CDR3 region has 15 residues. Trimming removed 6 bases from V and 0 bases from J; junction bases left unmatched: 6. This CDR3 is CASSLRQGLNTEAFF. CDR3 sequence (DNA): TGTGCCAGCAGCTTAAGACAGGGGTTGAACACTGAAGCTTTCTTT.

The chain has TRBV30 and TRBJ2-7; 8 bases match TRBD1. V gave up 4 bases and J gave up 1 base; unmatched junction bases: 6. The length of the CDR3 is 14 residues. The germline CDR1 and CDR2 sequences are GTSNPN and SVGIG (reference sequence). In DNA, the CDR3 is TGTGCCTGGACCCGGGACAGGCGATCCTACGAGCAGTACTTC. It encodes CAWTRDRRSYEQYF. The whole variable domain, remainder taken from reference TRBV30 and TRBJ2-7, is SQTIHQWPATLVQPVGSPLSLECTVEGTSNPNLYWYRQAAGRGLQLLFYSVGIGQISSEVPQNLSASRPQDRQFILSSKKLLLSDSGFYLCAWTRDRRSYEQYFGPGTRLTVT.

The CDR3 bases are TGTGCCAGCAGCGCAGGGGCCCTAGGGGGCACTGAAGCTTTCTTT. Protein product: CASSAGALGGTEAFF. The chain recombines TRBV7-9 with TRBJ1-1; possibly TRBD1 for D (6 bases). The V end lost 5 bases, the J end lost 4 bases, and 17 bases lay between the germline ends. This CDR3 has 15 residues. Per the germline V gene, CDR1 is SEHNR and CDR2 is FQNEAQ (reference sequence).

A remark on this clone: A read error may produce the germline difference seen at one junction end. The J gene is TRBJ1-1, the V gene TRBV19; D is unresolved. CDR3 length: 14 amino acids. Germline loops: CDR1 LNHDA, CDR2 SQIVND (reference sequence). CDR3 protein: CASRIDGPNTEAFF. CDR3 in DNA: TGTGCCAGTAGAATAGACGGTCCGAACACTGAAGCTTTCTTT.

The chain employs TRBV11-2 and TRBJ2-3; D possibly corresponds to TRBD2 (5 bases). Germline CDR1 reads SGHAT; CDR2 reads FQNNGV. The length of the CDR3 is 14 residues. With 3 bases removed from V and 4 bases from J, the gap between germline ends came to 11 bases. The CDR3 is CASSFPPGSDTQYF. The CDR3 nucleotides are TGTGCCAGCAGCTTCCCGCCGGGGTCAGATACGCAGTATTTT.

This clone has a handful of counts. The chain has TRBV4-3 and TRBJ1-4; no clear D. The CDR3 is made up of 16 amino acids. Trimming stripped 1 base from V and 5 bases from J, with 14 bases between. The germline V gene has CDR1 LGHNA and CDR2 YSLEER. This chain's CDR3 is CASSQGPVVGNEKLFF. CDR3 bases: TGCGCCAGCAGCCAAGGGCCCGTGGTAGGGAATGAAAAACTGTTTTTT.

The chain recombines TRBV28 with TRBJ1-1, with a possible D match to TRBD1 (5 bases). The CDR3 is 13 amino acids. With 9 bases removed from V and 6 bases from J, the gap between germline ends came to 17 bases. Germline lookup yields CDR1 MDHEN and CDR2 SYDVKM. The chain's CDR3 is CASRGGDWAEAFF. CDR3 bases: TGTGCCAGTAGGGGCGGGGATTGGGCTGAAGCTTTCTTT.

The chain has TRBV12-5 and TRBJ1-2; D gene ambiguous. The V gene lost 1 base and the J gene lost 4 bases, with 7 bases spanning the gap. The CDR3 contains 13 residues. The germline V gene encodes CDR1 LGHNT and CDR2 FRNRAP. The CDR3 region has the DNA TGTGCTAGTGGTTTGGGCAGCTCCTATGGCTACACCTTC. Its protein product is CASGLGSSYGYTF.

The CDR3 region has the DNA TGTGCCAGCAGCCAAGAATATAAATCGGGGGTTAACACCGGGGAGCTGTTTTTT. It codes for CASSQEYKSGVNTGELFF. The V gene is TRBV3-1 (or the pseudogene TRBV3-2), the J gene TRBJ2-2, with a tentative D call TRBD2 (6 bases). V lost 0 bases and J 2 bases, leaving 16 bases between the germline ends. The CDR3 spans 18 residues. Germline V gene lookup returns CDR1 LGHDT and CDR2 YNNKEL (reference sequence).

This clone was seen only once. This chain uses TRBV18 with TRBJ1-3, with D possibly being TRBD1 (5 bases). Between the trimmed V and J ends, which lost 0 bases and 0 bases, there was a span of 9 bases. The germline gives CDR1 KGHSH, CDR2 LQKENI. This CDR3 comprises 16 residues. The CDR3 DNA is TGTGCCAGCTCACCACCTGGGGGGACCTCTGGAAACACCATATATTTT. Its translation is CASSPPGGTSGNTIYF.